This T cell receptor beta chain originates from a study of sequential checkpoint blockade in melanoma. Germline CDR1 and CDR2: MNHEY and SMNVEV (reference sequence). This CDR3 region has 12 residues. V gave up 4 bases and J gave up 3 bases, with 7 bases separating them. Treatment denoted: randomized to nivolumab then ipilimumab (arm A) or the reverse (arm B). Patients had received no earlier DNA-damaging chemotherapy. Sorted cells were live CD3+CD8+, lacking CD19 and CD56, from PBMCs. Sequencing was performed with immunoSEQ multiplex PCR; in TCRdb, only in-frame clones are kept and a portion is missing. The sample lists 13,000 or so clones; around half were seen once.

This sample comprised CD8+ T cells sorted from blood (inferred from file names), obtained from a patient given nivolumab and ipilimumab in sequence. The gene calls are TRBV27 and TRBJ2-7; no reliable D call. The receptor's source is a human donor with melanoma. CDR3 region: CASSSNSYEQYF. DNA for the CDR3: TGTGCCAGCAGTTCCAACAGCTACGAGCAGTACTTC.